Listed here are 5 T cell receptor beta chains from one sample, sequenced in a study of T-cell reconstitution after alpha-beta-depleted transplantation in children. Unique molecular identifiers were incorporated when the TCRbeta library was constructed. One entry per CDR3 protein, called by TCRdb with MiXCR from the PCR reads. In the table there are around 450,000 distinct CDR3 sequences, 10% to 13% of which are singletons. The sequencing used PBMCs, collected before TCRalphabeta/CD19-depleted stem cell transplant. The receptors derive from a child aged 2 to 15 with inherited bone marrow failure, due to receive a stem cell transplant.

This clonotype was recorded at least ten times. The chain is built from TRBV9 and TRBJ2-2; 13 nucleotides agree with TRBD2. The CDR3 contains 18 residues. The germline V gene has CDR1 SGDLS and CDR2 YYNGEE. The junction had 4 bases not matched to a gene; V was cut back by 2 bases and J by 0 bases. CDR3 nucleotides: TGTGCCAGCAGCGTCCCACTAGCGGGAGGGCCGAACACCGGGGAGCTGTTTTTT. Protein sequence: CASSVPLAGGPNTGELFF.

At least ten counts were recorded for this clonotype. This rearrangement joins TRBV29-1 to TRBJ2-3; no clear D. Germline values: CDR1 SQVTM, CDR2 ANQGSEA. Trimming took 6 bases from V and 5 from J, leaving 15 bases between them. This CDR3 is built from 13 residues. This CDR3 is CSVDGTRRDTQYF. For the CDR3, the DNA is TGCAGCGTGGATGGTACACGGCGAGATACGCAGTATTTT.

CDR3 nucleotide sequence: TGCGCCAGCAGCCAAGATCGAGTGGGGGCCGTAGAGACCCAGTACTTC. Its translation is CASSQDRVGAVETQYF. This sequence joins TRBV4-3 and TRBJ2-5; a weak D match, TRBD1 (6 bases). Germline V lookup: CDR1 LGHNA, CDR2 YSLEER. V lost 0 bases, J lost 4 bases, and 15 bases lay in between. This CDR3 is built from 16 residues.

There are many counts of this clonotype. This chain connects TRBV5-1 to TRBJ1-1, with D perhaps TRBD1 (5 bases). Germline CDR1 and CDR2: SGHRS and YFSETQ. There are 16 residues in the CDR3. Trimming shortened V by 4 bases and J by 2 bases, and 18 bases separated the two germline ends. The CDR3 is CASSPGQGPVNTEAFF. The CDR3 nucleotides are TGCGCCAGCAGCCCCGGGCAGGGACCTGTTAACACTGAAGCTTTCTTT.

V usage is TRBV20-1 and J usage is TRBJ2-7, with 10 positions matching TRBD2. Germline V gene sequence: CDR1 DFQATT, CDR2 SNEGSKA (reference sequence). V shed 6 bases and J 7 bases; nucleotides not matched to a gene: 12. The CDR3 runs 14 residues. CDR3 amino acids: CSALTSGALGEQYF. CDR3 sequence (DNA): TGCAGTGCCCTAACTAGCGGGGCATTGGGGGAGCAGTACTTC.